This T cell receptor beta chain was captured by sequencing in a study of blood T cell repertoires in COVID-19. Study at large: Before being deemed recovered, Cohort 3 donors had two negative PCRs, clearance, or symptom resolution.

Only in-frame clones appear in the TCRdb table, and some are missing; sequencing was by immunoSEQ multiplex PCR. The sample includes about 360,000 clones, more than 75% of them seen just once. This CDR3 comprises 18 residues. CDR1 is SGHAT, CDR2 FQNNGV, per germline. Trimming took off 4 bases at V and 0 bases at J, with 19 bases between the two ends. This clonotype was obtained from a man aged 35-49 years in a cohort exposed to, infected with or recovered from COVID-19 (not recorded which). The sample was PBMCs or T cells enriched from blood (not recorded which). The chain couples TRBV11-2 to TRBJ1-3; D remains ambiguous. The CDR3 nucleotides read TGTGCCAGCAGCTGGAGGGCAGGCCGATTGAGCTCTGGAAACACCATATATTTT. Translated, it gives CASSWRAGRLSSGNTIYF.